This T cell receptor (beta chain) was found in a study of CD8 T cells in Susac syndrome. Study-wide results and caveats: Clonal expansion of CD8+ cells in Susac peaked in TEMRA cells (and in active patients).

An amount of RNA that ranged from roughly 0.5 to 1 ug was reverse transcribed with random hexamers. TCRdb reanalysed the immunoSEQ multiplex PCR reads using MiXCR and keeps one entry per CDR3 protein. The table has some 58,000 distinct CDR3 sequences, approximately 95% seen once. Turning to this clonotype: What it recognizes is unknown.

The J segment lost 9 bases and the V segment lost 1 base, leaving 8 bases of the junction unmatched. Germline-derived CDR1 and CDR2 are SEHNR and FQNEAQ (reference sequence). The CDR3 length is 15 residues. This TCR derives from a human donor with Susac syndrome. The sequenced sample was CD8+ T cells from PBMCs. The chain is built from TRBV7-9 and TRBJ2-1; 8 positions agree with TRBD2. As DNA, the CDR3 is TGTGCCAGCAGCTTAGTCGTTAGCGGGGTGGTTGAGCAGTTCTTC. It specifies CASSLVVSGVVEQFF. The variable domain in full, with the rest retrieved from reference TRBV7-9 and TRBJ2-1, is DTGVSQNPRHKITKRGQNVTFRCDPISEHNRLYWYRQTLGQGPEFLTYFQNEAQLEKSRLLSDRFSAERPKGSFSTLEIQRTEQGDSAMYLCASSLVVSGVVEQFFGPGTRLTVL.